This T cell receptor (beta chain) was sequenced for a study of blood T cell repertoires in COVID-19. Overall study context: COVID-19 samples, acute and convalescent, were from the United States, Italy and Spain. Nucleic acid was either cDNA or gDNA, and it came from T cells, B-cell-depleted T cells, or PBMCs.

In the authors' workflow: Using reference gene primer amplification, nucleated cell counts were estimated. Here immunoSEQ multiplex PCR was the method, and the copy in TCRdb shows in-frame clones only, minus some. The V and J calls and the clone size are those of that table, but D and trimming were determined from the DNA. The sample carries approximately 75,000 clones, around 80% recorded once. Sequenced sample: peripheral blood. This TCR was sampled from a human donor in a cohort sampled during active COVID-19.

The DNA of the CDR3 is TGCGCCAGCAGCCCCGAGGACAGCTCCTACGAGCAGTACTTC. Translating gives CASSPEDSSYEQYF. J is TRBJ2-7 and V is TRBV5-1, with D perhaps TRBD1 (6 bases). Trimming removed 4 bases from V and 0 bases from J, with 11 bases in between. CDR1 SGHRS and CDR2 YFSETQ come from the germline V gene. The CDR3 extends over 14 amino acids.